These 28 T cell receptor beta chains were all obtained from the same sample, sequenced in a study of blood T cell repertoires in COVID-19. The data were produced by immunoSEQ multiplex PCR, yet TCRdb's version contains in-frame clones alone and is incomplete. The sample has fewer than 250,000 clones, over 80% seen once. The sequenced sample consisted of peripheral blood. Every receptor here comes from a human donor in a cohort sampled during active COVID-19.

The chain carries TRBV7-3 and TRBJ2-7; 7 bases align to TRBD2. This CDR3 spans 14 amino acids. Per the germline V gene, CDR1 is SGHTA and CDR2 is FQGTGA. V trimming: 5 bases; J trimming: 1 base; junction bases outside the gene matches: 5. In nucleotides, the CDR3 is TGTGCCAGCAGCCCGGGGGGAGGGTCCTACGAGCAGTACTTC. Translating gives CASSPGGGSYEQYF.

The rearrangement uses TRBV2 and TRBJ1-5; 12 bases are shared with TRBD1. The CDR3 length is 17 residues. CDR1 and CDR2 from the germline V gene are SNHLY and FYNNEI. The V and J ends lost 6 bases and 4 bases, in that order; junction bases with no gene match: 10. CDR3 in amino acids: CASRGRGTGGVNQPQHF. Here the CDR3 DNA reads TGTGCCAGCAGAGGAAGAGGGACAGGGGGCGTTAATCAGCCCCAGCATTTT.

Points on this clone: Its ends do not fully match the called genes, so a read error is possible. This chain uses TRBV3-1 (or the pseudogene TRBV3-2) with TRBJ2-5, with no clear D. CDR3 length: 14 residues. Looked up from germline, CDR1 is LGHDT and CDR2 is YNNKEL (reference sequence). This CDR3 reads CASSKDWAQETQYF. The CDR3 nucleotides are TGTGCCAGCAGCAAAGACTGGGCCCAAGAGACCCAGTACTTC.

The V and J genes are TRBV27 and TRBJ1-2; the D gene is possibly TRBD1 (5 bases). The CDR3 consists of 15 residues. Trimming pared 5 bases from V and 2 bases from J, leaving 15 bases between. CDR1 MNHEY and CDR2 SMNVEV come from the germline V gene (reference sequence). The CDR3 loop is CASSPWTSTNYGYTF. In nucleotides, the CDR3 is TGTGCCAGCAGTCCGTGGACAAGCACCAACTATGGCTACACCTTC.

The rearrangement joins TRBV7-6 to TRBJ1-4; 7 nucleotides line up with TRBD1. The CDR3 extends over 16 amino acids. Germline lookup yields CDR1 SGHVS and CDR2 FNYEAQ. V shed 5 bases, J shed 4 bases, and the junction held 10 bases outside the gene matches. DNA of the CDR3: TGTGCCAGCAGCCAAGTAGGGGGACAGTTTAATGAAAAACTGTTTTTT. This encodes CASSQVGGQFNEKLFF.

The V call is TRBV18, the J call TRBJ1-1, with D perhaps matching TRBD1 (5 bases). The V end was cut by 5 bases, the J end by 4 bases, with 11 bases between. This CDR3 contains 13 residues. The germline gives CDR1 KGHSH, CDR2 LQKENI. The CDR3 sequence: CASSGTGGTEAFF. Written as DNA, the CDR3 is TGTGCCAGCTCAGGGACGGGAGGCACTGAAGCTTTCTTT.

The rearrangement links TRBV18 to TRBJ1-4; D not resolved. The ends were cut back, 5 bases at V and 7 bases at J, with 5 bases in the middle. Germline-derived CDR1 and CDR2 are KGHSH and LQKENI. This CDR3 is built from 11 residues. The CDR3 here is CASSASEKLFF. Written as DNA, the CDR3 is TGTGCCAGCTCAGCCAGTGAAAAACTGTTTTTT.

The table lists this clone with a count of one. This chain joins TRBV10-3 and TRBJ2-2; 8 positions agree with TRBD1. The V gene end was trimmed by 0 bases and the J gene end by 7 bases; junction bases not matched to a gene: 4. The CDR3 runs to 15 residues. From germline, CDR1 is ENHRY and CDR2 SYGVKD. The CDR3: CAISESGQGDGELFF. The DNA of the CDR3 is TGTGCCATCAGTGAGTCAGGACAGGGAGACGGGGAGCTGTTTTTT.

This clone was seen only a few times. The sample carries other DNA sequences with the same CDR3. The CDR3 DNA reads as TGTGCCAGCAGCTTAGGACTAGCGGGAGGAGGTGAGCAGTTCTTC. Translation: CASSLGLAGGGEQFF. The J gene is TRBJ2-1, the V gene TRBV7-9; 13 bases agree with TRBD2. The CDR3 spans 15 residues. The junction had 3 bases not matched to a gene; V was cut back by 1 base and J by 9 bases. Germline lookup yields CDR1 SEHNR and CDR2 FQNEAQ (reference sequence).

The genes are TRBV3-1 (or the pseudogene TRBV3-2) and TRBJ1-1; D uncertain. The CDR3 covers 14 residues. The germline V gene has CDR1 LGHDT and CDR2 YNNKEL (reference sequence). With 4 bases removed from V and 6 bases from J, the gap between germline ends came to 15 bases. The CDR3 nucleotides read TGTGCCAGCAGCCTAAGGAGGATAAACTCTGAAGCTTTCTTT. Protein product: CASSLRRINSEAFF.

The J gene is TRBJ1-6, the V gene TRBV28; D is unresolved. The CDR3 has 15 amino acids. The ends were cut back, 5 bases at V and 0 bases at J, with 8 bases in the middle. Germline CDR1 reads MDHEN; CDR2 reads SYDVKM. CDR3 sequence reads: CASSPRSSYNSPLHF. The CDR3 bases are TGTGCCAGCAGTCCAAGGAGCTCCTATAATTCACCCCTCCACTTT. Based on the CDR3 plus reference TRBV28 and TRBJ1-6, the full variable domain is DVKVTQSSRYLVKRTGEKVFLECVQDMDHENMFWYRQDPGLGLRLIYFSYDVKMKEKGDIPEGYSVSREKKERFSLILESASTNQTSMYLCASSPRSSYNSPLHFGNGTRLTVT.

CDR3 amino acids: CASSLLFQGVGNQPQHF. The CDR3 DNA is TGTGCCAGCAGCTTACTATTTCAGGGGGTTGGCAATCAGCCCCAGCATTTT. The chain joins TRBV7-8 to TRBJ1-5; 7 positions agree with TRBD1. CDR1 is SGHVS and CDR2 is FQNEAQ in the germline V gene. The trim removed 2 bases at V and 2 bases at J, leaving 9 bases unmatched. The CDR3 contains 17 residues.

The V and J genes are TRBV12-3 or TRBV12-4 and TRBJ2-1, with a weak D call TRBD1 (7 bases). The CDR3 is 13 amino acids. V was cut by 11 bases and J by 2 bases, with 13 bases left in between. In DNA form, the CDR3 reads TGTGCCCTACAGGGGAGGACCTACAATGAGCAGTTCTTC. Its translation is CALQGRTYNEQFF.

Remarks on this clone: Germline and junction disagree at one end, which may indicate a read error. This sequence joins TRBV5-1 and TRBJ1-5, with D possibly matching TRBD1 (6 bases). CDR1 is SGHRS and CDR2 is YFSETQ in the germline V gene. This CDR3 is 14 amino acids long. The CDR3 reads CASREQGFNQPQHF. The CDR3 DNA reads TGCGCTAGCAGGGAACAGGGATTCAATCAGCCCCAGCATTTT.

The chain links TRBV9 to TRBJ2-7; tentatively, D is TRBD1 (6 bases). V lost 0 bases, J lost 0 bases, and 13 bases lay in between. Germline V lookup: CDR1 SGDLS, CDR2 YYNGEE. The CDR3 is made up of 16 amino acids. CDR3 residues: CASSVDTGISSYEQYF. CDR3 coding DNA: TGTGCCAGCAGCGTAGACACAGGGATAAGCTCCTACGAGCAGTACTTC.

This clone has only one observation. The chain carries TRBV11-3 and TRBJ2-7; TRBD2 might be the D (6 bases). Germline assignment: CDR1 SGHNT and CDR2 YENEEA. V was pared by 3 bases and J by 0 bases, with 12 bases between. There are 15 residues in the CDR3. CDR3 amino acids: CASSFMEGLSYEQYF. For the CDR3, the DNA is TGTGCCAGCAGCTTTATGGAGGGTCTCTCCTACGAGCAGTACTTC.

This clone came up a few times. J is TRBJ1-2 and V is TRBV7-9; TRBD1 is a possible D gene (6 bases). Germline assignment: CDR1 SEHNR and CDR2 FQNEAQ (reference sequence). The germline V and J ends were trimmed by 1 base and 4 bases, with 13 bases remaining between them. The CDR3 extends over 15 amino acids. Here the CDR3 reads CASSLDTGPGYGYTF. Written as DNA, the CDR3 is TGTGCCAGCAGCTTAGATACAGGGCCAGGCTATGGCTACACCTTC.

V gene TRBV7-3 combines with J gene TRBJ2-7; possibly TRBD2 for D (5 bases). CDR3 length: 13 residues. The V gene lost 5 bases and the J gene lost 6 bases, with 14 bases spanning the gap. The germline V gene encodes CDR1 SGHTA and CDR2 FQGTGA. The CDR3 protein is CASSNTQAGEQYF. The CDR3 DNA reads as TGTGCCAGCAGCAACACCCAGGCGGGCGAGCAGTACTTC.

V and J are TRBV7-6 and TRBJ2-1, with D perhaps matching TRBD2 (5 bases). V lost 6 bases to trimming and J lost 7 bases, with 13 bases between them. Germline CDR1 and CDR2: SGHVS and FNYEAQ. This CDR3 is 13 amino acids long. The CDR3 reads CASRREGSNEQFF. The CDR3 DNA reads as TGTGCCAGCAGGAGGGAAGGATCGAATGAGCAGTTCTTC.

The rearrangement uses TRBV5-1 and TRBJ1-2; 8 bases fit TRBD1. CDR3 length: 14 residues. V was pared by 0 bases and J by 6 bases, with 4 bases of the junction left unmatched. Germline V gene sequence: CDR1 SGHRS, CDR2 YFSETQ. CDR3 sequence reads: CASSLAPGGNGYTF. CDR3 DNA: TGCGCCAGCAGCTTGGCCCCAGGGGGCAATGGCTACACCTTC. The full variable domain, in which reference TRBV5-1 and TRBJ1-2 provide the parts outside the CDR3, is KAGVTQTPRYLIKTRGQQVTLSCSPISGHRSVSWYQQTPGQGLQFLFEYFSETQRNKGNFPGRFSGRQFSNSRSEMNVSTLELGDSALYLCASSLAPGGNGYTFGSGTRLTVV.

This rearrangement joins TRBV30 to TRBJ2-5; TRBD1 might be the D (6 bases). Deletions cut 3 bases from V and 2 bases from J, with 10 bases between. The CDR3 length is 13 residues. The germline V gene has CDR1 GTSNPN and CDR2 SVGIG (reference sequence). CDR3 DNA: TGTGCCTGGAGCGGACAGTTTCAAGAGACCCAGTACTTC. Translated, it gives CAWSGQFQETQYF.

V usage is TRBV3-1 (or the pseudogene TRBV3-2) and J usage is TRBJ1-1, with TRBD1 as a possible D gene (5 bases). Germline CDR1 reads LGHDT; CDR2 reads YNNKEL (reference sequence). The CDR3 sequence is 15 residues long. The V gene lost 7 bases and the J gene lost 1 base, with 16 bases spanning the gap. The CDR3 here is CASIGRGGTNTEAFF. The CDR3 bases are TGTGCCAGCATCGGGCGCGGGGGGACGAACACTGAAGCTTTCTTT.

V and J are TRBV5-1 and TRBJ2-5; unclear D gene. CDR1 and CDR2 (germline): SGHRS, YFSETQ. CDR3 length equals 13 residues. The V end lost 2 bases, the J end lost 5 bases, and 10 bases lay between the germline ends. The CDR3 DNA is TGCGCCAGCAGCTTTGTGTCCCAGGAGACCCAGTACTTC. This encodes CASSFVSQETQYF. Looking up the rest from reference TRBV5-1 and TRBJ2-5 gives the full variable domain: KAGVTQTPRYLIKTRGQQVTLSCSPISGHRSVSWYQQTPGQGLQFLFEYFSETQRNKGNFPGRFSGRQFSNSRSEMNVSTLELGDSALYLCASSFVSQETQYFGPGTRLLVL.

This chain joins TRBV5-1 and TRBJ2-3, with a weak D call TRBD2 (5 bases). Germline loops: CDR1 SGHRS, CDR2 YFSETQ. Trimming removed 0 bases at V and 3 bases at J, with 5 bases between. The CDR3 runs to 13 residues. The CDR3 spells CASSLGGTDTQYF. As DNA, the CDR3 is TGCGCCAGCAGCTTGGGAGGGACAGATACGCAGTATTTT.

The chain joins TRBV3-1 (or the pseudogene TRBV3-2) to TRBJ2-5; maybe TRBD1 (5 bases). CDR1 and CDR2 (germline): LGHDT, YNNKEL (reference sequence). Trimming removed 5 bases at V and 5 bases at J, with 6 bases between. The CDR3 extends over 11 amino acids. CDR3 DNA: TGTGCCAGCAGCTCAGGGGAGACCCAGTACTTC. It yields the protein CASSSGETQYF.

This clone was counted between two and nine times. The chain links TRBV5-1 to TRBJ1-5; 9 nucleotides align to TRBD1. Germline CDR1 is SGHRS and CDR2 is YFSETQ. The CDR3 has 15 amino acids. J was trimmed by 5 bases and V by 0 bases; bases with no gene match: 3. This CDR3 is CASSLETGGHQPQHF. The CDR3 bases are TGCGCCAGCAGCTTGGAGACAGGGGGTCATCAGCCCCAGCATTTT.

The rearrangement uses TRBV5-1 and TRBJ2-5; 8 bases align to TRBD2. V was pared by 4 bases and J by 1 base, with 6 bases of the junction left unmatched. The CDR3 consists of 15 residues. Germline CDR1 is SGHRS and CDR2 is YFSETQ. CDR3 residues: CASSVQRGPQETQYF. The CDR3, as DNA: TGCGCCAGCAGCGTACAGCGGGGGCCCCAAGAGACCCAGTACTTC.

The chain employs TRBV5-1 and TRBJ1-1, with TRBD1 identical over 7 bases. Per germline, CDR1 SGHRS and CDR2 YFSETQ. This CDR3 region has 14 residues. Losses at the gene ends were 0 bases for V and 5 bases for J; bases not matched to a gene: 4. The CDR3 loop is CASSLATGRTEAFF. DNA of the CDR3: TGCGCCAGCAGCTTGGCGACAGGGAGGACTGAAGCTTTCTTT.